These T cell receptor beta chains were read from a single sample in a study of T cells after yellow fever vaccination. TCRdb used MiXCR to reprocess the 5' RACE reads, holding one entry per CDR3 protein. In the table there are about 160,000 distinct CDR3 sequences, approximately 6.8% of which are singletons. The sample consisted of CD4+ T cells sorted from PBMCs, taken around 5 days after the first yellow fever vaccination. All receptors derive from a man between 18 and 35 years old who received the YFV17D yellow fever vaccine. Each CDR3 is given without its conserved first and last residue. The listing skips clone size in some rows; elsewhere it reads once, few, many or a size class.

J,V,size,CDR3
TRBJ1-2,TRBV7-2,-,ASSFNRGEYGYT
TRBJ2-2,TRBV18,many,ASSPDRNTGELF
TRBJ2-3,TRBV5-4,few,ASSLPGLGTDTQY
TRBJ2-2,TRBV29-1,many,SVRDRLNTGELF
TRBJ2-3,TRBV5-4,many,ASSLGPSKTDTQY
TRBJ2-1,TRBV7-9,many,ASSPTGTSGGEQF
TRBJ2-3,TRBV5-1,many,ASSTLLAGPTDTQY
TRBJ1-3,TRBV12-3/TRBV12-4,-,ASSLRETGNTIY
TRBJ2-2,TRBV5-1,many,ASSFIQGNTGELF
TRBJ2-5,TRBV5-1,few,ASSPRLGGETQY
TRBJ2-1,TRBV12-3/TRBV12-4,-,ASSIRQGAGDEQF
TRBJ1-5,TRBV4-3,many,ASSQDNSQPQH
TRBJ2-5,TRBV5-1,many,ASSRGAGEETQY
TRBJ2-1,TRBV5-6,many,ASSFPGGFASPYNEQF
TRBJ2-1,TRBV12-3/TRBV12-4,many,ASSISNHRF
TRBJ2-3,TRBV4-2,-,ASSPLPGLAGGPPDTQY
TRBJ2-1,TRBV12-3/TRBV12-4,-,ATLRNGAYNEQF
TRBJ2-3,TRBV7-2,many,ASSLGWGVSDTQY
TRBJ2-2,TRBV5-1,many,ASSLDSITGGELF
TRBJ1-1,TRBV18,few,ASSPEGTEAF
TRBJ1-2,TRBV6-2/TRBV6-3,many,ASSYSQLQLYLYGYT
TRBJ1-1,TRBV12-3/TRBV12-4,-,ASSPQGTNTEAF
TRBJ2-7,TRBV5-1,many,ASSLAGDSYEQY
TRBJ2-1,TRBV20-1,-,SARDGGRYSNEQF